This TCR beta chain was identified during a study of T cell repertoires in cytomegalovirus infection. Study details: Recently identified HLA-C-restricted CMV epitopes and well-studied HLA-B-restricted CMV epitopes were used by the study. Public signatures in TCR beta pointed to CMV infection and matching HLA type. General study points: The study found HLA-C-restricted CMV-specific TCR beta clonotypes dominating the ex vivo response. Using cumulative public TCR beta family frequency, the authors identified those who carried CMV together with the relevant HLA.

After removal of 5 bases from V and 12 bases from J, the junction contained 3 bases not matched to a gene. The CDR3 covers 12 residues. From germline, CDR1 is MNHEY and CDR2 SMNVEV (reference sequence). TCRdb analysed the reads with MiXCR anew, one entry per CDR3 protein. The data show tens of thousands of distinct CDR3 sequences, about a fifth seen once. Concerning this clonotype itself: Antigen unknown.

The receptor was derived from a human donor in good health (CMV status not recorded). Some clones in this sample may be carry-over from other donors' samples. This chain links TRBV27 with TRBJ1-4; 10 bases are shared with TRBD1. Here the sequenced sample was CD8+ T cells from cultured PBMCs, taken from culture after CMV antigen stimulation. Here the CDR3 reads CASSAGQGELFF. DNA of the CDR3: TGTGCCAGCAGTGCCGGACAGGGGGAACTGTTTTTT.